The sequence of this T cell receptor (beta chain) was determined in a study of T-cell memory formation after mild COVID-19. Study as a whole: TCR clusters were largely donor specific. Study observations and caveats: The study detected some responding clones in pre-infection memory, suggesting cross-reactive memory joined. CD4/CD8 balance characterized clones contracting day 15 to 85, and CD4+ skew characterized later expanders.

This clonotype has more than one count but fewer than ten. What it binds is not known. TCRdb independently ran MiXCR on the 5' RACE reads; one entry per CDR3 protein. The sample records approximately 430,000 distinct CDR3 sequences, 23% being singletons. V was cut by 2 bases and J by 4 bases, with 8 bases left in between. Germline V gene sequence: CDR1 MNHEY, CDR2 SVGAGI. CDR3 length: 13 amino acids. The sequenced sample was PBMCs or a T cell subset sorted from them (not recorded which). The receptor's source is an adult woman who had mild COVID-19 (a few samples of this study predate the infection). Cell type and time point are not known. The chain joins TRBV6-5 to TRBJ2-5; D unresolved. CDR3 in DNA: TGTGCCAGCAGTTACCATCATAGAGAGACCCAGTACTTC. Protein sequence: CASSYHHRETQYF.